A selection of T cell receptor beta chains follows, all from one sample in a study of response to subunit inactivated influenza vaccine. TCRdb ran MiXCR on the RT-PCR reads and lists one entry per CDR3 protein. The sample has approximately 680,000 distinct CDR3 sequences; around 14% are singletons. This sample comprised PBMCs from blood, obtained roughly 12 days after vaccination. The receptors shown here come from a man aged 45-65 years who received an inactivated influenza vaccine. CDR3s include the opening cysteine and the closing phenylalanine or tryptophan.

>TRBJ2-3|TRBV7-2
CASSPRTTTQYF
>TRBJ1-6|TRBV12-3/TRBV12-4
CASSGQGFNSPLHF
>TRBJ2-2|TRBV6-2/TRBV6-3
CASSYRRHTGELFF
>TRBJ2-3|TRBV5-1
CASSFSVEGGTQYF
>TRBJ1-1|TRBV20-1
CSAMGPNTEAFF
>TRBJ1-1|TRBV12-3/TRBV12-4
CASSFRGQGLAFF
>TRBJ1-4|TRBV6-1
CASSEGGGGEKLFF
>TRBJ2-1|TRBV12-3/TRBV12-4
CASSFPRKREVYNEQFF
>TRBJ1-6|TRBV14
CASSQLQGVVSPLHF
>TRBJ1-1|TRBV30
CAWSVRRTGTPYLNTEAFF
>TRBJ1-1|TRBV20-1
CSATQGGNTEAFF
>TRBJ2-3|TRBV7-9
CASSSVSDTQYF
>TRBJ1-5|TRBV28
CASSLAYQPQHF
>TRBJ1-2|TRBV24-1
CATSGGGQENYGYTF
>TRBJ2-2|TRBV6-1
CASSETGTSGGYGELFF
>TRBJ1-1|TRBV27
CASRTGIGSEAFF
>TRBJ2-7|TRBV9
CASSVGQGLTYEQYF
>TRBJ1-3|TRBV29-1
CSATPGQGGNTIYF
>TRBJ2-5|TRBV5-1
CASSPLESQPEAQYF
>TRBJ2-3|TRBV15
CATSLSEIGLSTDTQYF
>TRBJ2-5|TRBV7-8
CAINRIQGTGSRGYQETQYF
>TRBJ1-1|TRBV5-5
CASSLARVGNTEAFF
>TRBJ2-4|TRBV5-1
CASSLGQGVNIQYF
>TRBJ2-5|TRBV21-1
CASSKLGSAQETQYF
>TRBJ1-2|TRBV6-6
CASSSGEGYTF
>TRBJ1-1|TRBV10-3
CAISDLGADTEAFF
>TRBJ2-1|TRBV4-2
CASSQDPDTPGFF
>TRBJ2-1|TRBV28
CASRPSKTGFVNEQFF
>TRBJ2-1|TRBV10-3
CAISESAGPMGEQFF
>TRBJ2-1|TRBV6-2/TRBV6-3
CASSHPRGRHNEQFF
>TRBJ2-7|TRBV12-3/TRBV12-4
CASSFGNSYEQYF
>TRBJ1-1|TRBV7-8
CASSLAINTEAFF
>TRBJ1-1|TRBV29-1
CSVYRTPGEAFF
>TRBJ2-7|TRBV5-1
CASSWDGQASSYEQYF
>TRBJ2-1|TRBV7-9
CASSPPSGASNEQFF
>TRBJ1-3|TRBV20-1
CSARDGSASGNTIYF
>TRBJ1-4|TRBV10-3
CAISVAPGANEKLFF
>TRBJ1-2|TRBV5-6
CASSGTGGINYGYTF
>TRBJ2-7|TRBV6-5
CASRFTSGGLTSYEQYF